This TCR beta chain was profiled in a study of blood T cell repertoires in COVID-19. Study details: Specimens from acute and convalescent COVID-19 originated in the United States, Italy and Spain. PBMCs, B-cell-depleted T cells, or T cells were the source of the cDNA or gDNA that made up the material.

This CDR3 spans 11 amino acids. V was shortened by 7 bases and J by 11 bases, with 11 bases between the two germline ends. Germline lookup yields CDR1 MNHEY and CDR2 SVGAGI. As originally analysed: Amplification with reference gene primers provided the estimates of nucleated cell counts. This table comes from immunoSEQ multiplex PCR, and its TCRdb copy is limited to in-frame clones, with some not included. V, J and clone size are taken as reported in that table, and D and trimming were inferred from the DNA itself. This repertoire shows some 21,000 clones, roughly 83% found once; its top ten account for about 2.9%.

Sample: peripheral blood. This chain joins TRBV6-5 and TRBJ1-4; D is possibly TRBD1 (5 bases). The sequence derives from a man aged 40-55 years with acute or convalescent COVID-19. The CDR3 spells CASTAGGKLFF. Here the CDR3 DNA reads TGTGCCAGCACGGCGGGGGGGAAACTGTTTTTT.